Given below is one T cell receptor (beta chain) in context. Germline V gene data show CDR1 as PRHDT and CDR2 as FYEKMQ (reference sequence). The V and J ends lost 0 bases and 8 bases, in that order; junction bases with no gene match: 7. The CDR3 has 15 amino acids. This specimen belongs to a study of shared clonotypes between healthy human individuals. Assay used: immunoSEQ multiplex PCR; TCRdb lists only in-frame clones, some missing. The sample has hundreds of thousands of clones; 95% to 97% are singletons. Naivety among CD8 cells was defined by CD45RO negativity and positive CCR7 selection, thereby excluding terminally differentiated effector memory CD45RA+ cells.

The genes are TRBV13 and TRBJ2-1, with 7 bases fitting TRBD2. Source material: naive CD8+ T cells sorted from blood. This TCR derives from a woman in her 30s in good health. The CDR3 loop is CASSLGAAGVDEQFF. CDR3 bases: TGTGCCAGCAGCTTAGGCGCCGCGGGAGTAGATGAGCAGTTCTTC.